These T cell receptor beta chains were read from a single sample in a study of blood T cell repertoires in COVID-19. The table came from immunoSEQ multiplex PCR; TCRdb's copy has only in-frame clones and leaves some out. The data contain 85,000 to 130,000 clones, 60% to 80% of them singletons. The specimen was peripheral blood. The receptors come from a human donor with acute or convalescent COVID-19. The donor label of this sample is uncertain. Each CDR3 is given with its conserved first and last residue. D genes are given only for firm matches. Clone size appears in some rows only: once, few, many, or a class for an expanded clone.

clone size: NA; D gene: NA; J gene: TRBJ1-1; V gene: TRBV20-1; CDR3 protein: CSASGNTEAFF; CDR3 DNA: TGCAGTGCTAGCGGGAACACTGAAGCTTTCTTT
clone size: few; D gene: TRBD2; J gene: TRBJ2-3; V gene: TRBV7-2; CDR3 protein: CASSPTPALTSGAIDTQYF; CDR3 DNA: TGTGCCAGCAGCCCCACCCCGGCTTTGACTAGCGGGGCAATCGATACGCAGTATTTT
clone size: few; D gene: TRBD1; J gene: TRBJ2-1; V gene: TRBV7-9; CDR3 protein: CASSPNVQGANEQFF; CDR3 DNA: TGTGCCAGCAGCCCGAACGTACAGGGGGCCAATGAGCAGTTCTTC
clone size: NA; D gene: TRBD1; J gene: TRBJ2-5; V gene: TRBV5-6; CDR3 protein: CASSDRVQETQYF; CDR3 DNA: TGTGCCAGCAGTGACAGGGTACAAGAGACCCAGTACTTC
clone size: NA; D gene: TRBD1; J gene: TRBJ1-3; V gene: TRBV5-5; CDR3 protein: CASSLARVDRAGGNTIYF; CDR3 DNA: TGTGCCAGCAGCTTGGCTAGGGTGGACAGGGCGGGAGGAAACACCATATATTTT
clone size: NA; D gene: NA; J gene: TRBJ1-5; V gene: TRBV2; CDR3 protein: CASSEARGSLGQPQHF; CDR3 DNA: TGTGCCAGCAGTGAAGCTAGAGGGAGCCTCGGTCAGCCCCAGCATTTT
clone size: NA; D gene: NA; J gene: TRBJ1-3; V gene: TRBV7-9; CDR3 protein: CASSRVGPRGGNTIYF; CDR3 DNA: TGTGCCAGCAGCAGAGTTGGACCTAGGGGGGGAAACACCATATATTTT
clone size: NA; D gene: TRBD1; J gene: TRBJ1-5; V gene: TRBV6-2/TRBV6-3; CDR3 protein: CASSPSGQVYQPQHF; CDR3 DNA: TGTGCCAGCAGTCCCTCGGGACAGGTGTATCAGCCCCAGCATTTT
clone size: NA; D gene: TRBD2; J gene: TRBJ2-2; V gene: TRBV2; CDR3 protein: CASTRLATGAGELFF; CDR3 DNA: TGTGCCAGCACTAGACTAGCTACGGGGGCCGGGGAGCTGTTTTTT
clone size: NA; D gene: TRBD2; J gene: TRBJ2-1; V gene: TRBV7-8; CDR3 protein: CASSFPSGGFPYEQFF; CDR3 DNA: TGTGCCAGCAGCTTCCCTAGCGGGGGCTTCCCATATGAGCAGTTCTTC
clone size: NA; D gene: TRBD2; J gene: TRBJ2-1; V gene: TRBV5-1; CDR3 protein: CASRPSGGAGYNEQFF; CDR3 DNA: TGCGCCAGCAGGCCTAGCGGGGGGGCCGGGTACAATGAGCAGTTCTTC
clone size: NA; D gene: NA; J gene: TRBJ1-4; V gene: TRBV5-6; CDR3 protein: CASSLRQRNEKLFF; CDR3 DNA: TGTGCCAGCAGCTTGAGACAGCGTAATGAAAAACTGTTTTTT
clone size: NA; D gene: TRBD2; J gene: TRBJ2-3; V gene: TRBV5-1; CDR3 protein: CASSLTSGGSTDTQYF; CDR3 DNA: TGCGCCAGCAGCTTAACTAGCGGGGGGAGCACAGATACGCAGTATTTT
clone size: NA; D gene: TRBD2; J gene: TRBJ2-5; V gene: TRBV5-1; CDR3 protein: CASSVGTSGLETQYF; CDR3 DNA: TGCGCCAGCAGCGTCGGGACTAGCGGACTGGAGACCCAGTACTTC
clone size: many; D gene: TRBD1; J gene: TRBJ1-3; V gene: TRBV7-2; CDR3 protein: CASSRTGAGNTIYF; CDR3 DNA: TGTGCCAGCAGCCGGACAGGGGCTGGAAACACCATATATTTT
clone size: NA; D gene: NA; J gene: TRBJ1-3; V gene: TRBV5-5; CDR3 protein: CASSLVHSSGNTIYF; CDR3 DNA: TGTGCCAGCAGCTTGGTACATTCCTCTGGAAACACCATATATTTT
clone size: NA; D gene: TRBD1; J gene: TRBJ1-3; V gene: TRBV5-1; CDR3 protein: CASSWDRALSGNTIYF; CDR3 DNA: TGCGCCAGCAGCTGGGACAGGGCCCTCTCTGGAAACACCATATATTTT
clone size: once; D gene: TRBD1; J gene: TRBJ1-2; V gene: TRBV5-1; CDR3 protein: CASSREGQLYGYTF; CDR3 DNA: TGCGCCAGCAGCAGAGAGGGACAGCTTTATGGCTACACCTTC
clone size: NA; D gene: NA; J gene: TRBJ1-1; V gene: TRBV4-1; CDR3 protein: CASSQDQAGLNTEAFF; CDR3 DNA: TGCGCCAGCAGCCAAGATCAGGCAGGGCTGAACACTGAAGCTTTCTTT
clone size: NA; D gene: NA; J gene: TRBJ2-2; V gene: TRBV9; CDR3 protein: CASSAGVNTGELFF; CDR3 DNA: TGTGCCAGCAGCGCGGGAGTAAACACCGGGGAGCTGTTTTTT
clone size: once; D gene: NA; J gene: TRBJ1-1; V gene: TRBV19; CDR3 protein: CASSIGDRRAYTEAFF; CDR3 DNA: TGTGCCAGTAGTATTGGCGACAGGCGGGCATACACTGAAGCTTTCTTT
clone size: NA; D gene: NA; J gene: TRBJ2-5; V gene: TRBV7-8; CDR3 protein: CASRLQGGGTQYF; CDR3 DNA: TGTGCCAGCAGATTACAGGGAGGTGGGACCCAGTACTTC
clone size: NA; D gene: NA; J gene: TRBJ2-3; V gene: TRBV6-5; CDR3 protein: CASSLGLGLTDTQYF; CDR3 DNA: TGTGCCAGCAGTTTAGGACTCGGCCTAACAGATACGCAGTATTTT
clone size: NA; D gene: NA; J gene: TRBJ2-3; V gene: TRBV5-1; CDR3 protein: CASRSGRSTSTDTQYF; CDR3 DNA: TGCGCCAGCAGGTCTGGGAGGTCTACTAGCACAGATACGCAGTATTTT
clone size: NA; D gene: TRBD2; J gene: TRBJ2-3; V gene: TRBV28; CDR3 protein: CASSPSGGAVDTQYF; CDR3 DNA: TGTGCCAGCAGCCCTAGCGGGGGGGCCGTGGATACGCAGTATTTT
clone size: NA; D gene: TRBD1; J gene: TRBJ2-2; V gene: TRBV7-8; CDR3 protein: CASSLTGGNTGELFF; CDR3 DNA: TGTGCCAGCAGCCTAACAGGGGGTAACACCGGGGAGCTGTTTTTT
clone size: many; D gene: TRBD1; J gene: TRBJ2-2; V gene: TRBV2; CDR3 protein: CASSLNRGRTGELFF; CDR3 DNA: TGTGCCAGCAGTCTAAACAGGGGTCGGACCGGGGAGCTGTTTTTT
clone size: NA; D gene: TRBD1; J gene: TRBJ1-1; V gene: TRBV6-5; CDR3 protein: CASKDRWNTEAFF; CDR3 DNA: TGTGCCAGCAAGGACAGGTGGAACACTGAAGCTTTCTTT
clone size: NA; D gene: TRBD1; J gene: TRBJ2-3; V gene: TRBV24-1; CDR3 protein: CATMGQNTDTQYF; CDR3 DNA: TGTGCCACCATGGGACAGAACACAGATACGCAGTATTTT
clone size: NA; D gene: TRBD1; J gene: TRBJ1-6; V gene: TRBV18; CDR3 protein: CASSPGQGGSPLHF; CDR3 DNA: TGTGCCAGCTCACCGGGACAGGGCGGTTCACCCCTCCACTTT
clone size: few; D gene: NA; J gene: TRBJ1-3; V gene: TRBV7-8; CDR3 protein: CASSLVPWADSGNTIYF; CDR3 DNA: TGTGCCAGCAGCTTAGTCCCCTGGGCAGACTCTGGAAACACCATATATTTT
clone size: NA; D gene: TRBD1; J gene: TRBJ2-5; V gene: TRBV7-2; CDR3 protein: CASSDRGVGAQYF; CDR3 DNA: TGTGCCAGCTCCGACAGGGGGGTCGGGGCCCAGTACTTC
clone size: many; D gene: TRBD2; J gene: TRBJ2-5; V gene: TRBV5-1; CDR3 protein: CASSFFVAGGQETQYF; CDR3 DNA: TGCGCCAGCAGCTTCTTCGTAGCGGGGGGCCAAGAGACCCAGTACTTC
clone size: NA; D gene: TRBD1; J gene: TRBJ1-5; V gene: TRBV19; CDR3 protein: CASSPRLRTGGGQPQHF; CDR3 DNA: TGTGCCAGTAGTCCCCGCCTCAGGACAGGGGGAGGACAGCCCCAGCATTTT
clone size: NA; D gene: NA; J gene: TRBJ2-1; V gene: TRBV12-3/TRBV12-4; CDR3 protein: CASSSRYNEQFF; CDR3 DNA: TGTGCCAGCAGTTCCCGGTACAATGAGCAGTTCTTC
clone size: NA; D gene: TRBD1; J gene: TRBJ2-2; V gene: TRBV2; CDR3 protein: CASSVQGAGTGELFF; CDR3 DNA: TGTGCCAGCAGTGTACAGGGGGCCGGCACCGGGGAGCTGTTTTTT
clone size: NA; D gene: NA; J gene: TRBJ2-5; V gene: TRBV18; CDR3 protein: CASSPYLQETQYF; CDR3 DNA: TGTGCCAGCTCCCCCTACCTCCAAGAGACCCAGTACTTC
clone size: few; D gene: NA; J gene: TRBJ1-1; V gene: TRBV2; CDR3 protein: CASMGRIMNTEAFF; CDR3 DNA: TGTGCCAGCATGGGCAGAATCATGAACACTGAAGCTTTCTTT
clone size: few; D gene: TRBD1; J gene: TRBJ2-1; V gene: TRBV24-1; CDR3 protein: CATSDRTGRSNEQFF; CDR3 DNA: TGTGCCACCAGTGATCGGACAGGGAGAAGCAATGAGCAGTTCTTC
clone size: NA; D gene: NA; J gene: TRBJ2-1; V gene: TRBV5-4; CDR3 protein: CASSLQGPNEQFF; CDR3 DNA: TGTGCCAGCAGCTTACAGGGACCCAATGAGCAGTTCTTC
clone size: NA; D gene: NA; J gene: TRBJ2-3; V gene: TRBV4-1; CDR3 protein: CASGMTGGSSTDTQYF; CDR3 DNA: TGCGCCAGCGGAATGACAGGAGGATCTAGCACAGATACGCAGTATTTT
clone size: few; D gene: TRBD1; J gene: TRBJ2-1; V gene: TRBV7-9; CDR3 protein: CASSPGTGGNNEQFF; CDR3 DNA: TGTGCCAGCAGCCCCGGGACAGGGGGGAACAATGAGCAGTTCTTC
clone size: NA; D gene: TRBD1; J gene: TRBJ1-1; V gene: TRBV5-1; CDR3 protein: CASGTGVRTEAFF; CDR3 DNA: TGCGCCAGCGGAACAGGGGTAAGAACTGAAGCTTTCTTT
clone size: NA; D gene: NA; J gene: TRBJ1-3; V gene: TRBV18; CDR3 protein: CASSPTGQGENTIYF; CDR3 DNA: TGTGCCAGCTCACCTACAGGCCAGGGCGAAAACACCATATATTTT
clone size: NA; D gene: TRBD1; J gene: TRBJ1-1; V gene: TRBV5-1; CDR3 protein: CASSPRTGGDTEAFF; CDR3 DNA: TGCGCCAGCAGCCCCAGGACAGGGGGGGACACTGAAGCTTTCTTT
clone size: once; D gene: TRBD2; J gene: TRBJ2-1; V gene: TRBV20-1; CDR3 protein: CSASHPGLAGGWSNEQFF; CDR3 DNA: TGCAGTGCTAGTCACCCGGGACTAGCGGGCGGTTGGAGTAATGAGCAGTTCTTC
clone size: NA; D gene: TRBD1; J gene: TRBJ1-5; V gene: TRBV28; CDR3 protein: CASTKSDRGNQPQHF; CDR3 DNA: TGTGCCAGCACCAAATCGGACAGGGGAAATCAGCCCCAGCATTTT
clone size: NA; D gene: TRBD1; J gene: TRBJ1-1; V gene: TRBV28; CDR3 protein: CASSLTGVLRGEAFF; CDR3 DNA: TGTGCCAGCAGTCTCACAGGGGTCCTGAGGGGTGAAGCTTTCTTT
clone size: NA; D gene: TRBD1; J gene: TRBJ2-1; V gene: TRBV6-4; CDR3 protein: CASRGGTYNEQFF; CDR3 DNA: TGTGCCAGCAGAGGGGGCACGTACAATGAGCAGTTCTTC